Below are 20 T cell receptor beta chains sequenced from a single sample in a study of T cell responses to AZD1222 COVID-19 vaccine. Assay: immunoSEQ multiplex PCR; the TCRdb copy retains only in-frame clones and omits some. The sample lists about 94,000 clones, 85% occurring once. Material: peripheral blood, obtained 28 days after the second AZD1222 dose. These receptors all stem from an adult who received the AZD1222 COVID-19 vaccine.

This CDR3 is CASSDRVGKETQYF. The DNA of the CDR3 is TGTGCCAGCAGCGACAGGGTCGGCAAAGAGACCCAGTACTTC. This chain joins TRBV3-1 (or the pseudogene TRBV3-2) and TRBJ2-5; 7 nucleotides agree with TRBD1. The CDR3 is 14 amino acids. Germline loops: CDR1 LGHDT, CDR2 YNNKEL (reference sequence). With 5 bases clipped from V and 3 bases from J, the junction kept 6 bases outside the gene matches.

The chain joins TRBV5-4 to TRBJ1-1; TRBD1 matches at 7 bases. The CDR3 consists of 14 residues. J was trimmed by 4 bases and V by 2 bases; bases with no gene match: 5. Looked up from germline, CDR1 is SGHNT and CDR2 is YYREEE (reference sequence). In DNA form, the CDR3 reads TGTGCCAGCAGCTTTACAGGGGTGGCCACTGAAGCTTTCTTT. Translated, it gives CASSFTGVATEAFF. The variable domain in full, completed from reference TRBV5-4 and TRBJ1-1, reads ETGVTQSPTHLIKTRGQQVTLRCSSQSGHNTVSWYQQALGQGPQFIFQYYREEENGRGNFPPRFSGLQFPNYSSELNVNALELDDSALYLCASSFTGVATEAFFGQGTRLTVV.

The gene calls are TRBV11-2 and TRBJ2-1; D call uncertain. V was clipped by 1 base and J by 7 bases, with 11 bases between them. The CDR3 loop spans 14 amino acids. Germline CDR1 and CDR2: SGHAT and FQNNGV. CDR3 sequence reads: CASSLVSWLNEQFF. CDR3 nucleotides: TGTGCCAGCAGCTTAGTTAGCTGGTTAAATGAGCAGTTCTTC. Full variable domain (missing parts from reference TRBV11-2 and TRBJ2-1): EAGVAQSPRYKIIEKRQSVAFWCNPISGHATLYWYQQILGQGPKLLIQFQNNGVVDDSQLPKDRFSAERLKGVDSTLKIQPAKLEDSAVYLCASSLVSWLNEQFFGPGTRLTVL.

This chain joins TRBV7-6 and TRBJ2-3; D possibly corresponds to TRBD2 (5 bases). V lost 5 bases and J lost 2, with 17 bases in between. This CDR3 is built from 16 residues. Germline loops: CDR1 SGHVS, CDR2 FNYEAQ. CDR3 coding DNA: TGTGCCAGCAGCCGAGGGTCGCGCCGAACCACAGATACGCAGTATTTT. It encodes CASSRGSRRTTDTQYF.

The chain combines TRBV7-3 with TRBJ1-2, with D perhaps matching TRBD1 (6 bases). The length of the CDR3 is 13 residues. Trimming stripped 5 bases from V and 6 bases from J, with 13 bases between. Germline CDR1 SGHTA, CDR2 FQGTGA. The CDR3 protein is CASSPTGLDGYTF. The CDR3 DNA reads TGTGCCAGCAGCCCGACAGGATTAGATGGCTACACCTTC.

This chain connects TRBV28 to TRBJ2-5; D remains unclear. V was trimmed by 6 bases and J by 1 base, leaving 15 bases between them. Germline CDR1 and CDR2: MDHEN and SYDVKM. This CDR3 region has 15 residues. For the CDR3, the DNA is TGTGCCAGCAGCTCGCCCACCTGGGGCCAAGAGACCCAGTACTTC. Residues: CASSSPTWGQETQYF. The full variable domain, in which reference TRBV28 and TRBJ2-5 provide the parts outside the CDR3, is DVKVTQSSRYLVKRTGEKVFLECVQDMDHENMFWYRQDPGLGLRLIYFSYDVKMKEKGDIPEGYSVSREKKERFSLILESASTNQTSMYLCASSSPTWGQETQYFGPGTRLLVL.

The rearrangement uses TRBV5-1 and TRBJ2-2; unclear D gene. With 0 bases removed from V and 7 bases from J, the gap between germline ends came to 7 bases. The CDR3 covers 13 residues. CDR1 and CDR2 (germline): SGHRS, YFSETQ. CDR3 coding DNA: TGCGCCAGCAGCTTGGTCCGTGGCGGGGAGCTGTTTTTT. Amino acids: CASSLVRGGELFF.

The rearrangement uses TRBV9 and TRBJ2-2; no clear D. V was shortened by 0 bases and J by 3 bases, with 6 bases between the two germline ends. Germline loops: CDR1 SGDLS, CDR2 YYNGEE. This CDR3 comprises 14 residues. Here the CDR3 reads CASSVVWDTGELFF. For the CDR3, the DNA is TGTGCCAGCAGCGTAGTTTGGGACACCGGGGAGCTGTTTTTT.

This clone appeared once. V gene TRBV18 combines with J gene TRBJ2-3; perhaps TRBD1 as D (5 bases). V was cut by 1 base and J by 3 bases, with 8 bases left in between. This CDR3 contains 14 residues. Germline CDR1 is KGHSH and CDR2 is LQKENI. This chain's CDR3 is CASSPLPGTDTQYF. As DNA, the CDR3 is TGTGCCAGCTCACCACTCCCAGGGACAGATACGCAGTATTTT.

The gene calls are TRBV6-5 and TRBJ1-5; D not resolved. This CDR3 comprises 13 residues. From germline, CDR1 is MNHEY and CDR2 SVGAGI. Trimming stripped 7 bases from V and 5 bases from J, with 12 bases between. CDR3 in DNA: TGTGCCAGCACCCAATATTCGGATCAGCCCCAGCATTTT. It yields the protein CASTQYSDQPQHF.

The V call is TRBV11-2, the J call TRBJ2-7, with D perhaps matching TRBD1 or TRBD2 (5 bases each). Germline CDR1 reads SGHAT; CDR2 reads FQNNGV. This CDR3 is 15 amino acids long. Trimming removed 1 base at V and 6 bases at J, with 16 bases between. The CDR3 bases are TGTGCCAGCAGCTTAGGAAGTGGGACCTCTGGCGAGCAGTACTTC. Translating gives CASSLGSGTSGEQYF.

Only one count was recorded for this clone. The rearrangement links TRBV27 to TRBJ1-5; D is unresolved. The CDR3 is 15 residues long. Germline values: CDR1 MNHEY, CDR2 SMNVEV (reference sequence). The V gene lost 6 bases and the J gene lost 3 bases, with 15 bases spanning the gap. CDR3 sequence: CASRRQAAANQPQHF. The CDR3 DNA reads TGTGCCAGCAGGAGGCAGGCGGCAGCCAATCAGCCCCAGCATTTT.

CDR3 in amino acids: CASSDTLRETGYEQYF. CDR3 coding DNA: TGTGCCAGCAGCGACACCCTCCGGGAGACTGGTTACGAGCAGTACTTC. The chain is built from TRBV7-6 and TRBJ2-7, with D perhaps TRBD2 (6 bases). There are 16 residues in the CDR3. Germline V gene lookup returns CDR1 SGHVS and CDR2 FNYEAQ. V shed 5 bases and J shed 4 bases, with 21 bases lying between them.

The CDR3: CASGSPGGEGSYNEQFF. In nucleotides, the CDR3 is TGTGCCAGTGGTTCACCGGGGGGGGAAGGATCCTACAATGAGCAGTTCTTC. The rearrangement joins TRBV19 to TRBJ2-1; TRBD2 matches at 8 bases. Germline-derived CDR1 and CDR2 are LNHDA and SQIVND (reference sequence). V trimming: 8 bases; J trimming: 1 base; junction bases outside the gene matches: 13. The CDR3 is 17 amino acids.

J is TRBJ2-3 and V is TRBV2; D may be TRBD1 (6 bases). Looked up from germline, CDR1 is SNHLY and CDR2 is FYNNEI. The CDR3 has 12 residues. The V end lost 6 bases, the J end lost 7 bases, and 11 bases lay between the germline ends. CDR3 sequence reads: CASRNRVNTQYF. The CDR3 bases are TGTGCCAGCAGGAACAGGGTGAATACGCAGTATTTT.

The V call is TRBV5-5, the J call TRBJ2-7; no firm D call. CDR3 size: 14 residues. The germline V gene encodes CDR1 SGHKS and CDR2 YYEKEE (reference sequence). Trimming removed 0 bases at V and 3 bases at J, with 10 bases between. CDR3 in DNA: TGTGCCAGCAGCTTGGAGGACGGGTACTACGAGCAGTACTTC. As protein: CASSLEDGYYEQYF.

The rearrangement joins TRBV7-9 to TRBJ2-7; D remains ambiguous. The CDR3 extends over 12 amino acids. In germline, CDR1 is SEHNR, CDR2 FQNEAQ (reference sequence). The V end lost 7 bases, the J end lost 2 bases, and 9 bases lay between the germline ends. This CDR3 is CASTAGPYEQYF. CDR3 bases: TGTGCCAGCACCGCCGGGCCCTACGAGCAGTACTTC.

The genes are TRBV4-2 and TRBJ2-3; 8 nucleotides align to TRBD2. The CDR3 covers 16 residues. CDR1 is LGHNA, CDR2 YNFKEQ, per germline. J lost 4 bases, V lost 0 bases, and 6 bases had no gene match. The CDR3 protein is CASSQDPSGFADTQYF. Here the CDR3 DNA reads TGTGCCAGCAGCCAAGATCCTAGCGGGTTCGCAGATACGCAGTATTTT.

CDR3 nucleotides: TGTGCCTGGAGTACAGGTCATAGCAATCAGCCCCAGCATTTT. The encoded protein is CAWSTGHSNQPQHF. The V and J genes are TRBV30 and TRBJ1-5; D may be TRBD1 (5 bases). The CDR3 is 14 residues long. V shed 2 bases and J shed 0 bases, with 8 bases lying between them. Per germline, CDR1 GTSNPN and CDR2 SVGIG (reference sequence).

J is TRBJ2-7 and V is TRBV27; maybe TRBD1 (6 bases). This CDR3 contains 15 residues. V was cut by 5 bases and J by 7 bases, with 21 bases left in between. Germline-derived CDR1 and CDR2 are MNHEY and SMNVEV (reference sequence). CDR3 in DNA: TGTGCCAGCAGTAGACGAACACAGGGCCTAGGGGAGCAGTACTTC. Amino acids: CASSRRTQGLGEQYF.